This record looks at one T cell receptor beta chain sequence and its context. This clonotype showed up just a few times. This clone's antigen is unknown. Base qualities are not at hand, and no much larger clone is one base apart. Trimming removed 5 bases from V and 5 bases from J, leaving 13 bases between the germline ends. Taken from cysteine to phenylalanine, the CDR3 has 14 residues. Just the 42-base CDR3 DNA is kept, in frame starting at base 1. Reading the germline V gene gives CDR1 SGHNT and CDR2 YENEEA. The method behind the library was 5' RACE. For sequencing, an Illumina HiSeq 2000 was employed. A universal primer binding site was added through template switching, and the final cDNA carried a unique molecular identifier so that TCR cDNA molecules could be counted accurately. First-strand cDNA for TCR alpha and beta chains was synthesized from specific primers in the conserved constant-segment region. Each cDNA library was double barcoded, with a SMART-Mk sample barcode plus Illumina barcodes, to control for contamination. TruSeq adapter sequences along with Illumina sample barcodes were introduced in two successive PCR steps. The TCR alpha and beta cDNA libraries were sequenced on the Illumina HiSeq platform using custom primers. As for the authors' bioinformatics: MiGEC processed the raw reads to extract unique molecular identifiers, while MiXCR was used to determine the CDR3 positions. Recombination models were inferred per individual with the repgenHMM and IGoR tools using an EM algorithm. Shared clonotypes were analyzed with the tcR package in R, and sharing was normalized by the product of cloneset sizes. To study raw recombination free of thymic and clonal selection effects, out-of-frame nonproductive sequences were analyzed. TCRdb passed the public sequencing reads through fastp at Q25 and MiXCR, retaining productive beta sequences. CDR3 protein sequences are deduplicated, and each keeps its most common genes and DNA. V and J calls and clone size were set by TCRdb, not the authors. Across this sample there are 690,000 or so distinct CDR3 sequences, with 8% to 9% seen only once. The top ten clonotypes cover 0.98% of the sample.

This entry is derived from a study of identical twins (dated by TCRdb to about 2016). About the study as a whole: To test whether fetal clonotypes persist, this study deep-sequenced TCR alpha and beta repertoires from monozygotic twins, from unrelated adults of various ages, and from cord blood. Replicate twin experiments were performed at different times using different library preparation protocols to rule out contamination.

Only healthy Caucasian donors were included. Three pairs of female monozygotic twins, all aged 18 to 29 years, made up the twin cohort. Peripheral blood mononuclear cells were used as the source from which RNA for TCR libraries was isolated. Results and caveats for the whole study, not just this receptor: In monozygotic twins, out-of-frame TCR alpha sharing was systematically underestimated by recombination models, although the models agreed with sharing between unrelated individuals. Abundant cord blood beta clonotypes carried fewer insertions; young adult naive repertoires showed a weaker similar trend, while memory repertoires showed none. Out-of-frame TCR alpha sequences shared between twins showed an excess of low generation-probability sequences compared with coincidental sharing between unrelated individuals. Zero-insertion analyses could be partly confounded by invariant T cells such as MAIT and iNKT, although diverse VJ usage argued against such confounding for most clonotypes. Because the same donors could not be followed over many years, conclusions were based on cross-sectional statistical analysis. Excess twin sharing in beta out-of-frame sequences was weaker because fewer shared sequences lowered the signal-to-noise ratio.

These data also formed part of another study, on yellow fever vaccine responses in identical twins. That second publication adds: According to the authors, in identical twins the way T cells responded to vaccination appeared partly convergent and partly personalized. In the study, vaccine-responding T cell clones were precisely tracked in identical twins.

This chain is built from TRBV11-3 and TRBJ2-1; 6 matching bases give a weak D call of TRBD2. The TCR sequence derives from a woman aged 18-30 years in good health. The specimen sequenced was PBMCs. The CDR3 protein is CASSRRDQNNEQFF. The nucleotide sequence reads TGTGCCAGCAGCCGGAGGGACCAAAACAATGAGCAGTTCTTC.